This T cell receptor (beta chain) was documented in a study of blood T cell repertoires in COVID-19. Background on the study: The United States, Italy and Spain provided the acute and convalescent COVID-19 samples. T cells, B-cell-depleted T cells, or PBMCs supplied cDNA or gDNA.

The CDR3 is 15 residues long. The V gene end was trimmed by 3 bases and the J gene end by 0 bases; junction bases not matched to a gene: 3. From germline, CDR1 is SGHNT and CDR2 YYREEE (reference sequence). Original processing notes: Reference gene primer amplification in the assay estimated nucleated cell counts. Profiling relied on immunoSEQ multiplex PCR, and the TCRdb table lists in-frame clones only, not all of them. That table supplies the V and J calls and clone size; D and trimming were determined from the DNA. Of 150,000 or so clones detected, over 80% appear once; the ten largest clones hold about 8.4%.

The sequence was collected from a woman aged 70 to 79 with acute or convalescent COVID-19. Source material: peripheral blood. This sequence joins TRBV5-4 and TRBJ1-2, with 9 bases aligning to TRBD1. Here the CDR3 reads CASSSGQGANYGYTF. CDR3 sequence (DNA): TGTGCCAGCAGCTCGGGACAGGGTGCTAACTATGGCTACACCTTC.